One sample yielded the 5 T cell receptor beta chains listed below, sequenced in a study of blood T cell repertoires in COVID-19. The data were produced by immunoSEQ multiplex PCR, yet TCRdb's version contains in-frame clones alone and is incomplete. The sample has a few hundred thousand clones; 80% to 90% are singletons. The sample comprised peripheral blood. The receptors stem from a woman between 50 and 59 years old with COVID-19, enrolled during active disease.

The CDR3 spells CASSAVPLSGRADEQFF. CDR3 nucleotides: TGCGCCAGCAGCGCAGTCCCCCTTAGCGGGAGGGCCGATGAGCAGTTCTTC. The rearrangement uses TRBV4-1 and TRBJ2-1, with TRBD2 matching over 11 bases. Germline V CDR1 and CDR2: MGHRA, YSYEKL. CDR3 length: 17 amino acids. The junction had 14 bases not matched to a gene; V was cut back by 5 bases and J by 8 bases.

The rearrangement joins TRBV20-1 to TRBJ1-5; D gene uncertain. Germline assignment: CDR1 DFQATT and CDR2 SNEGSKA (reference sequence). Trimming removed 3 bases at V and 0 bases at J, with 12 bases between. This CDR3 comprises 15 residues. CDR3 in DNA: TGCAGTGCTAGTCCTCAGGCGGGTAGCAATCAGCCCCAGCATTTT. Translated, it gives CSASPQAGSNQPQHF.

The rearrangement joins TRBV5-1 to TRBJ1-2, with TRBD1 identical over 9 bases. Germline values: CDR1 SGHRS, CDR2 YFSETQ. J was trimmed by 2 bases and V by 4 bases; bases with no gene match: 21. The CDR3 runs 20 residues. The CDR3 DNA sequence: TGCGCCAGCAGCCCGGGGGGTTTCCCTACCGGGACAGGGACGAACTATGGCTACACCTTC. The encoded protein is CASSPGGFPTGTGTNYGYTF.

J is TRBJ1-4 and V is TRBV6-5, with D possibly being TRBD1 (6 bases). V lost 6 bases and J 8 bases, leaving 19 bases between the germline ends. Germline V gene data show CDR1 as MNHEY and CDR2 as SVGAGI. The CDR3 extends over 15 amino acids. The CDR3 sequence is CASSSQGTKSEKLFF. The CDR3 nucleotides read TGTGCCAGCAGCTCCCAAGGGACAAAGTCCGAAAAACTGTTTTTT.

The V and J genes are TRBV27 and TRBJ1-4; TRBD1 might be the D (5 bases). The germline V and J ends were trimmed by 3 bases and 7 bases, with 18 bases remaining between them. The CDR3 has 16 amino acids. In germline, CDR1 is MNHEY, CDR2 SMNVEV (reference sequence). CDR3: CASSLDSGQRGEKLFF. CDR3 in DNA: TGTGCCAGCAGTTTGGATTCAGGGCAACGCGGTGAAAAACTGTTTTTT. The full variable domain, completed using reference TRBV27 and TRBJ1-4, is EAQVTQNPRYLITVTGKKLTVTCSQNMNHEYMSWYRQDPGLGLRQIYYSMNVEVTDKGDVPEGYKVSRKEKRNFPLILESPSPNQTSLYFCASSLDSGQRGEKLFFGSGTQLSVL.